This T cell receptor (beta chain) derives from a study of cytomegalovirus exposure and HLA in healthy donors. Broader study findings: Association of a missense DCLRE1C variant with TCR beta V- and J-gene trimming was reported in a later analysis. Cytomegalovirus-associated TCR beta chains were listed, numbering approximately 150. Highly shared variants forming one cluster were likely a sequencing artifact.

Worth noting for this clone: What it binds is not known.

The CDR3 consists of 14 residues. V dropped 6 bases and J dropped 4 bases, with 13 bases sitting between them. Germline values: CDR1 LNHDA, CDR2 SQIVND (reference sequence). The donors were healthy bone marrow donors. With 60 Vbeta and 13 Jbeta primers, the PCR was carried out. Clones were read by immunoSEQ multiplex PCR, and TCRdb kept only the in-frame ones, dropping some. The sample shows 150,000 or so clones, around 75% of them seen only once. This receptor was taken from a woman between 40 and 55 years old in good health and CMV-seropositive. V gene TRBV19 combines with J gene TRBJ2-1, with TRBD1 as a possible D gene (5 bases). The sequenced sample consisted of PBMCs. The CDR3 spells CASRGEIGYNEQFF. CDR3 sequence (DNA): TGTGCCAGTAGAGGGGAAATAGGTTACAATGAGCAGTTCTTC.